This TCR beta chain was sequenced for a study of blood T cells in healthy people across ages (dated by TCRdb to 2013 to 2016). Turning to the overall study: Template switching captured roughly one uniquely barcoded TCR beta cDNA molecule per two T cells in model experiments. To track age-related changes in TCR beta repertoire diversity, the study relied on deep sequencing normalized with unique cDNA molecular identifiers. Donors were grouped into four age groups: young (average roughly 15 years), middle-aged (about 38), aged (around 60) and long-lived (around 82). The study analyzed two additional independent replicas of 1 million unique cDNA reads from the same blood draw for two donors, one aged 18 to 29 and one aged 80 or older. To avoid experimental bias, donors of different ages were distributed randomly across sequencing lanes.

General findings and caveats noted by the study authors: Compared with the aged group, more naive CD4+ T cells, fewer expanded clones and increased TCR diversity were shown by the long-lived group, suggesting age selection. A strong correlation was found between observed TCR beta diversity and the percentage of naive T cells measured by flow cytometry. As age increased, observed TCR beta diversity per million T cells dropped in a roughly linear way, and a significant reduction was already evident by age 40. Since profiling was done on bulk unsorted PBMCs, naive and antigen-experienced compartments could not be conclusively compared. Estimates of total diversity based on one million sequenced T cells were regarded as lower bounds and as underestimates. Because the CMV infection status of the donors was unknown, age-related changes in expanded clonotypes may potentially have been confounded.

According to the germline V gene, CDR1 reads SGHTA and CDR2 reads FQGNSA. Here V drops 7 bases and J drops 2 bases, and the junction holds 6 bases not matched to any gene. CDR3 length: 14 amino acids, cysteine to phenylalanine. Only CDR3 DNA remains: 42 bases, in frame from the first base. Comment on this clonotype: The clone's antigen remains unknown. No base-level quality is on record; no much larger clone is a single base apart.

The donors were 40 or so Caucasian individuals from Russia, aged roughly 6 to 95 years, who were systemically healthy. Each donor gave roughly 9.5 milliliters of peripheral blood, collected into EDTA-treated Vacutainer tubes. Ficoll-Paque density-gradient centrifugation was used to isolate PBMCs, with at least 7 million per sample. Total RNA, at least 6 micrograms per sample, was extracted from PBMCs with Trizol reagent. For every donor, an aliquot of PBMCs went through flow cytometry to measure the percentages of naive CD45RAhigh/CD27high T cells. Libraries were constructed by 5' RACE. The sequencer listed for this sample is Illumina HiSeq 2500. A second about 7 to 12 cycle PCR used a sample-barcoded 5' primer and a J-beta primer mix. Each TCR beta cDNA molecule received a unique molecular identifier from a template-switch 5' adaptor carrying 12 random nucleotides. At least 2.5 million CDR3-containing paired-end reads were obtained from each sample. First-strand cDNA was synthesized from all RNA with the Mint cDNA synthesis kit, primed by a TRBC-specific oligonucleotide. After uracil-DNA glycosylase treatment, a first 18-cycle PCR used universal primers M1SS and BC2_uni_R on all cDNA. The paper's data handling went like this. Normalization of each sample was performed by random selection of 1 million high-quality reads, each carrying a distinct molecular identifier. Reads with shared molecular identifiers were discarded instead of being binned into consensus sequences. CDR3 identification, clonotype clustering and error correction used MiTCR with a Q25 quality threshold and the strictest error-elimination algorithm. A nonparametric unseen species model using Euler transformation provided a lower-bound estimate of total TCR beta diversity. The public sequencing data were trimmed at Q25 with fastp and processed into clonotypes with MiXCR by TCRdb, which kept only in-frame beta chains. Rows matching on CDR3 protein sequence are summarized as one entry with the most common DNA and genes. In this record, the V and J calls reflect TCRdb's handling and not the investigators' own analysis. The sample table contains 660,000 or so distinct CDR3 sequences; only one count was recorded for about 54% of them. In total, the top ten clones hold around 37% of the sample.

The receptor's source is a man between 60 and 70 years old in good health. The rearrangement combines TRBV7-2 with TRBJ2-3; TRBD2 lines up with 7 middle nucleotides. Specimen: blood. CDR3 loop: CASKRDGVTDTQYF. The base sequence is TGTGCCAGCAAGCGGGACGGAGTCACAGATACGCAGTATTTT.